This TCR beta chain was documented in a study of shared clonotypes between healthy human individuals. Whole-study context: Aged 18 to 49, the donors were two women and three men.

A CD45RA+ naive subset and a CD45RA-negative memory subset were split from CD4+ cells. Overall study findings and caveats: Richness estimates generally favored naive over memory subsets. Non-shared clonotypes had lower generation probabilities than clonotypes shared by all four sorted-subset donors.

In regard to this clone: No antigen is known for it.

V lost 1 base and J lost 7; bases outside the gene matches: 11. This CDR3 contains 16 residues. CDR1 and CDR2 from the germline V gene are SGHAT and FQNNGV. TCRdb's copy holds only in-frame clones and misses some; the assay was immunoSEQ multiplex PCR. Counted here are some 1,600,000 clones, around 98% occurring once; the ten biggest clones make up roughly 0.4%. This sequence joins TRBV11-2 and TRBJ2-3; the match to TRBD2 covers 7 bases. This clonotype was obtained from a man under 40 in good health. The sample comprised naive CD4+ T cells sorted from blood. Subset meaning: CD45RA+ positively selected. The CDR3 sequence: CASSLGFAGAGNTQYF. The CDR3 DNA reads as TGTGCCAGCAGCTTAGGGTTTGCGGGAGCGGGTAATACGCAGTATTTT.